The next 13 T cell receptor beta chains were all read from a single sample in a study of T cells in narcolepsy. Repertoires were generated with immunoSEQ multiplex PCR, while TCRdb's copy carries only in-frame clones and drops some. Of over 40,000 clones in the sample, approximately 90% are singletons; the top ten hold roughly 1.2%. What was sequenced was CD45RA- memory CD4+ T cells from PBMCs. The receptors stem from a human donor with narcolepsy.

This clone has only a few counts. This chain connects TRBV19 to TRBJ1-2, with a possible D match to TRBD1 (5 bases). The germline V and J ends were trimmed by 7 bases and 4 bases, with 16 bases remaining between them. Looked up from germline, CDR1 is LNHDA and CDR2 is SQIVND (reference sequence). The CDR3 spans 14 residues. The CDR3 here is CASNRQPGGYGYTF. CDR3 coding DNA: TGTGCCAGTAACCGACAGCCGGGGGGCTATGGCTACACCTTC. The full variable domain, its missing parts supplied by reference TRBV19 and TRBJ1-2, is DGGITQSPKYLFRKEGQNVTLSCEQNLNHDAMYWYRQDPGQGLRLIYYSQIVNDFQKGDIAEGYSVSREKKESFPLTVTSAQKNPTAFYLCASNRQPGGYGYTFGSGTRLTVV.

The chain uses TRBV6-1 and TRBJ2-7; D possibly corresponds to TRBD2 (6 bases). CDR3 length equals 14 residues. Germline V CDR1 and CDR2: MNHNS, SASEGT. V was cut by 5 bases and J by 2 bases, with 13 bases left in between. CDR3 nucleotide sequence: TGTGCCAGCAGTTTGGAGGGGCCCACCTACGAGCAGTACTTC. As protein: CASSLEGPTYEQYF.

The CDR3 is CSARDSLYEQYF. The DNA for the CDR3 is TGCAGCGCCCGGGACTCGCTATACGAGCAGTACTTC. The chain employs TRBV29-1 and TRBJ2-7, with D possibly TRBD2 on 6 matching bases. The CDR3 has 12 amino acids. Germline assignment: CDR1 SQVTM and CDR2 ANQGSEA. The ends were cut back, 7 bases at V and 4 bases at J, with 14 bases in the middle.

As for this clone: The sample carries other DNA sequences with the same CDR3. CDR3 bases: TGTGCCAGCAGAAGGGGTACCGTTCCCACTGGGGCCAACGTCCTGACTTTC. Its protein is CASRRGTVPTGANVLTF. This sequence joins TRBV14 and TRBJ2-6, with a weak D call TRBD1 (5 bases). Per the germline V gene, CDR1 is SGHDN and CDR2 is FVKESK. V lost 6 bases to trimming and J lost 2 bases, with 17 bases between them. The CDR3 has 17 amino acids.

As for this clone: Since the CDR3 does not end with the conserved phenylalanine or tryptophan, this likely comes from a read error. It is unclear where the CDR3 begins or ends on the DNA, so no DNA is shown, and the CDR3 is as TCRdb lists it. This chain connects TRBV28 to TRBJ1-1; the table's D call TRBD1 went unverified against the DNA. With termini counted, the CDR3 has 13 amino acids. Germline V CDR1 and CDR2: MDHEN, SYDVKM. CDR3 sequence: CASSLPGQLIQWQ.

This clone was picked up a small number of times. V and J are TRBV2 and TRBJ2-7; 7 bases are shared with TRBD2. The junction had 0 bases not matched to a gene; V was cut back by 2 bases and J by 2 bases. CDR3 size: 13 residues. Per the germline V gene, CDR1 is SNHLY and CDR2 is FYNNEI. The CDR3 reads CASSELAAYEQYF. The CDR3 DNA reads TGTGCCAGCAGTGAACTAGCGGCCTACGAGCAGTACTTC. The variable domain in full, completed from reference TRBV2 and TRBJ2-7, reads EPEVTQTPSHQVTQMGQEVILRCVPISNHLYFYWYRQILGQKVEFLVSFYNNEISEKSEIFDDQFSVERPDGSNFTLKIRSTKLEDSAMYFCASSELAAYEQYFGPGTRLTVT.

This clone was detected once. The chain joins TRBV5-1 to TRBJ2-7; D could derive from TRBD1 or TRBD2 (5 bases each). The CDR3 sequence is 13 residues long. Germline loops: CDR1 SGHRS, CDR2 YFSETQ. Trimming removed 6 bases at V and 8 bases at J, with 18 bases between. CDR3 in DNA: TGCGCCAGCAACTCCCAGCCCCCGGGACAGCAGTACTTC. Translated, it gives CASNSQPPGQQYF.

CDR3 DNA sequence: TGTGCCAGCAGTCCTGTAAACGGGATGAACACTGAAGCTTTCTTT. This codes for CASSPVNGMNTEAFF. This rearrangement joins TRBV6-5 to TRBJ1-1, with D uncertain. Trimming pared 5 bases from V and 0 bases from J, leaving 13 bases between. CDR3 length equals 15 residues. Per germline, CDR1 MNHEY and CDR2 SVGAGI.

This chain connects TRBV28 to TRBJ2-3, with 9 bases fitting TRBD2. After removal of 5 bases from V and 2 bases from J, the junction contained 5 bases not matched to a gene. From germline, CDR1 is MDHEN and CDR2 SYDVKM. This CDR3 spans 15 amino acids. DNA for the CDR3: TGTGCCAGCAGTCGAGTAGCGGGGGCCACAGATACGCAGTATTTT. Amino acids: CASSRVAGATDTQYF.

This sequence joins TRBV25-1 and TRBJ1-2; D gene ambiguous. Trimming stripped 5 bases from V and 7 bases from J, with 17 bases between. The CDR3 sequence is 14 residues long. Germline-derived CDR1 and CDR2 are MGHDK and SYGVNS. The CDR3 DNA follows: TGTGCCAGCAGTCCAATCGGGGATTTCAGTGGCTACACCTTC. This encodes CASSPIGDFSGYTF.

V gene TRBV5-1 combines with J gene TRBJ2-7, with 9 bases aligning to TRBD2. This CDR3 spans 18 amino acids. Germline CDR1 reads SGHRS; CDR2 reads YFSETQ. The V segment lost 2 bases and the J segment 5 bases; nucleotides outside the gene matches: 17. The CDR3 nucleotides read TGCGCCAGCAGCTTACATAACCGGGGGATAGCGGGAGCCGACGAGCAGTACTTC. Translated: CASSLHNRGIAGADEQYF.

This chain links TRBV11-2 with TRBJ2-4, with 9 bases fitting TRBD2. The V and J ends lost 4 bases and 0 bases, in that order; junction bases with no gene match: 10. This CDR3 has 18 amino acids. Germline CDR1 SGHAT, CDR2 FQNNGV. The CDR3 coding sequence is TGTGCCAGCAGCTCTCCCTGGCGGGAGGGACTAGCCAAAAACATTCAGTACTTC. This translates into CASSSPWREGLAKNIQYF. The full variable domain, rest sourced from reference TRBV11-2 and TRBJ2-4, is EAGVAQSPRYKIIEKRQSVAFWCNPISGHATLYWYQQILGQGPKLLIQFQNNGVVDDSQLPKDRFSAERLKGVDSTLKIQPAKLEDSAVYLCASSSPWREGLAKNIQYFGAGTRLSVL.

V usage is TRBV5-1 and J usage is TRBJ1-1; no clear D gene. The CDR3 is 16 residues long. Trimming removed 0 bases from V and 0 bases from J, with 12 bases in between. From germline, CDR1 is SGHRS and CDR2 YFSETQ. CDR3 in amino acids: CASSLVGGSLNTEAFF. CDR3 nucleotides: TGCGCCAGCAGCTTGGTTGGAGGCAGCTTGAACACTGAAGCTTTCTTT. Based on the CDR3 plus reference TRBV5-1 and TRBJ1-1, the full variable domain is KAGVTQTPRYLIKTRGQQVTLSCSPISGHRSVSWYQQTPGQGLQFLFEYFSETQRNKGNFPGRFSGRQFSNSRSEMNVSTLELGDSALYLCASSLVGGSLNTEAFFGQGTRLTVV.